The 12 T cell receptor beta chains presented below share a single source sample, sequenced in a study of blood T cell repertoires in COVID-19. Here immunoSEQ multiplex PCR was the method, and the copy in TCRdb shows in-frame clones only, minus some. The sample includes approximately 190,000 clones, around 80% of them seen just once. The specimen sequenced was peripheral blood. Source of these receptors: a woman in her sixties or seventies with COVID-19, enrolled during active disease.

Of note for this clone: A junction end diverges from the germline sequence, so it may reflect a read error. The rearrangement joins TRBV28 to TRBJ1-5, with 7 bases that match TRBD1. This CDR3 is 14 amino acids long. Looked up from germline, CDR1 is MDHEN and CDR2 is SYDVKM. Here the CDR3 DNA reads TGTGCCAGCAGCTTCACAAACCCGACAGGGAATATGTATTTT. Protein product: CASSFTNPTGNMYF.

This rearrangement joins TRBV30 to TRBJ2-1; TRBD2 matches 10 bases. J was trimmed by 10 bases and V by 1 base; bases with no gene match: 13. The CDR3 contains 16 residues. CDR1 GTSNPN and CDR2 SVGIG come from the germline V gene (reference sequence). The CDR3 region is CAWSAVTGLATTEQFF. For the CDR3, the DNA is TGTGCCTGGAGTGCAGTTACGGGACTAGCGACAACGGAGCAGTTCTTC.

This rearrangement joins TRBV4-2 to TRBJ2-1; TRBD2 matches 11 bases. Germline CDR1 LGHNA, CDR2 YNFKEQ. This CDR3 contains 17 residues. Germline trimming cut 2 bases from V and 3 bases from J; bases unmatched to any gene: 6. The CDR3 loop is CASSQPSGTSGYNEQFF. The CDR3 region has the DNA TGTGCCAGCAGCCAACCGTCTGGGACTAGCGGCTACAATGAGCAGTTCTTC.

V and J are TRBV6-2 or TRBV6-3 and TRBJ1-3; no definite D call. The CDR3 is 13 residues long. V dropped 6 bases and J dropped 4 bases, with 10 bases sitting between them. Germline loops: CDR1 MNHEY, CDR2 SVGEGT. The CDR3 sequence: CASSQYGGNTIYF. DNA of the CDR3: TGTGCCAGCAGCCAATACGGGGGAAACACCATATATTTT.

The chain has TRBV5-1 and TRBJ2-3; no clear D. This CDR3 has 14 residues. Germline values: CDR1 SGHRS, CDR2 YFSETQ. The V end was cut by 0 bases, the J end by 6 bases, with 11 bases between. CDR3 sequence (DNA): TGCGCCAGCAGCTTGGCCACCCAGAGGGATACGCAGTATTTT. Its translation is CASSLATQRDTQYF.

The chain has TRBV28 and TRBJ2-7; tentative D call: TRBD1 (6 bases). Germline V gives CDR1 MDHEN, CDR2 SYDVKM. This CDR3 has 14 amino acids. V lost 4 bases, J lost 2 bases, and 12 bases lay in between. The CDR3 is CASSSRTAAYEQYF. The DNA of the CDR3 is TGTGCCAGCAGTTCACGGACAGCTGCCTACGAGCAGTACTTC.

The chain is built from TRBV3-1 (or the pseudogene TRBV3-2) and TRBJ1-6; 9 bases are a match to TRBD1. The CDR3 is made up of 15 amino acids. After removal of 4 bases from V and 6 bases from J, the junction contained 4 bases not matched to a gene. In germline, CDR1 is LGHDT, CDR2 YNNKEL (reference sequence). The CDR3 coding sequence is TGTGCCAGCAGCCCCGGGACAGGGCTTAATTCACCCCTCCACTTT. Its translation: CASSPGTGLNSPLHF.

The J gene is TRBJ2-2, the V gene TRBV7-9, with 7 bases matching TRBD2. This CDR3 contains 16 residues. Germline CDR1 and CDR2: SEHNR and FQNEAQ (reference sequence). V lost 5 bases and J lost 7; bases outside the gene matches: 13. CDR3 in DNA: TGTGCCAGCAGCCGCGGACTAGTCGGGGGAATCGGGGAGCTGTTTTTT. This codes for CASSRGLVGGIGELFF.

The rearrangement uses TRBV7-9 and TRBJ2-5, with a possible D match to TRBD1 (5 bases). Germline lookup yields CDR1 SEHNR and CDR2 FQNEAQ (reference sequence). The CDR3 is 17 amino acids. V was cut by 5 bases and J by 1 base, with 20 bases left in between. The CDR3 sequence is CASSLLRQQGTQETQYF. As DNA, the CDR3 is TGTGCCAGCAGCCTTCTCCGACAGCAGGGTACCCAAGAGACCCAGTACTTC.

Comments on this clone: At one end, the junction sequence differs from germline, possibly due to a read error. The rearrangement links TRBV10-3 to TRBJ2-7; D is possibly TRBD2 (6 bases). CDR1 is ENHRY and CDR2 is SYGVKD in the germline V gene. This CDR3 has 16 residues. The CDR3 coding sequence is TGTGCCATCAGCGCCGGGACTTACCCTTATTCCTACGGGCAGTACTTC. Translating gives CAISAGTYPYSYGQYF.

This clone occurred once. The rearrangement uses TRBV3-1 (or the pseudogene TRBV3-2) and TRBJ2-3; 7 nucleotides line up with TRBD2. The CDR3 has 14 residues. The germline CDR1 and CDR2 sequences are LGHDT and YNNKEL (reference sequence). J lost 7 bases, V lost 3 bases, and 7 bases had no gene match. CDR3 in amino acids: CASSHSPGRNTQYF. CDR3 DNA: TGTGCCAGCAGCCACTCACCCGGGAGGAATACGCAGTATTTT.

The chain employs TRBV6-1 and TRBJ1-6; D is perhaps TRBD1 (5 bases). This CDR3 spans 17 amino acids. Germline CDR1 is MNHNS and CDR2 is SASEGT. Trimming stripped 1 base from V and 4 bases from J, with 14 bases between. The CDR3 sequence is CASSEGSSGVYNSPLHF. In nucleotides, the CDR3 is TGTGCCAGCAGTGAAGGGTCGTCGGGGGTATATAATTCACCCCTCCACTTT.